This passage covers 32 T cell receptor beta chains from one sample sequenced in a study of blood T cell repertoires in COVID-19. The repertoire was sequenced with immunoSEQ multiplex PCR; TCRdb's copy has only in-frame clones and lacks some. The sample shows under 450,000 clones, 75% to 90% of them seen only once. Sequenced: peripheral blood. All receptors come from a woman aged 55-70 years with COVID-19, enrolled during active disease.

In its sample, this clone was seen once. The chain uses TRBV18 and TRBJ1-2; the match to TRBD1 covers 8 bases. From germline, CDR1 is KGHSH and CDR2 LQKENI. V trimming: 4 bases; J trimming: 6 bases; junction bases outside the gene matches: 10. The CDR3 consists of 15 residues. The CDR3, as DNA: TGTGCCAGCTCACTATATACCGGGACAGGCGATGGCTACACCTTC. Encoded protein: CASSLYTGTGDGYTF.

Written as DNA, the CDR3 is TGTGCCAGCAGCTTAGAGACAGGGGGCGCAGGGTCACCCCTCCACTTT. It yields the protein CASSLETGGAGSPLHF. The chain joins TRBV7-2 to TRBJ1-6; 10 bases are shared with TRBD1. The CDR3 length is 16 residues. The V segment lost 1 base and the J segment 10 bases; nucleotides outside the gene matches: 7. Germline-derived CDR1 and CDR2 are SGHTA and FQGNSA. Using reference TRBV7-2 and TRBJ1-6 for the parts outside the CDR3, the full variable domain is GAGVSQSPSNKVTEKGKDVELRCDPISGHTALYWYRQSLGQGLEFLIYFQGNSAPDKSGLPSDRFSAERTGGSVSTLTIQRTQQEDSAVYLCASSLETGGAGSPLHFGNGTRLTVT.

The chain couples TRBV19 to TRBJ2-3, with a weak D call TRBD2 (5 bases). Trimming pared 8 bases from V and 5 bases from J, leaving 17 bases between. Germline CDR1 LNHDA, CDR2 SQIVND (reference sequence). This CDR3 is built from 14 residues. CDR3 nucleotide sequence: TGTGCCAGTTCCCTCAGGCCGGGGATAGATACGCAGTATTTT. This codes for CASSLRPGIDTQYF. Using reference TRBV19 and TRBJ2-3 for the parts outside the CDR3, the full variable domain is DGGITQSPKYLFRKEGQNVTLSCEQNLNHDAMYWYRQDPGQGLRLIYYSQIVNDFQKGDIAEGYSVSREKKESFPLTVTSAQKNPTAFYLCASSLRPGIDTQYFGPGTRLTVL.

The CDR3 DNA reads TGTGCCAGCCGACGAGGGGGGGCGGACTATGGCTACACCTTC. Translation: CASRRGGADYGYTF. The chain links TRBV27 to TRBJ1-2, with D tentatively TRBD1 (6 bases). The CDR3 is 14 amino acids. The V gene's germline CDR1 is MNHEY and CDR2 SMNVEV (reference sequence). V was trimmed by 8 bases and J by 3 bases, leaving 16 bases between them.

This clone has just a few counts. This chain joins TRBV11-3 and TRBJ1-1; TRBD1 is a possible D gene (5 bases). V was pared by 4 bases and J by 7 bases, with 19 bases between. In germline, CDR1 is SGHNT, CDR2 YENEEA. CDR3 length: 15 amino acids. The CDR3 region has the DNA TGTGCCAGCAGCTCCCCGCGGGGCAGGGTAGGTGAAGCTTTCTTT. It codes for CASSSPRGRVGEAFF.

This chain connects TRBV30 to TRBJ1-5; no reliable D call. The CDR3 runs 13 residues. Per germline, CDR1 GTSNPN and CDR2 SVGIG (reference sequence). Deletions cut 4 bases from V and 3 bases from J, with 10 bases between. In nucleotides, the CDR3 is TGTGCCTGGACTCTCTCCCCCAATCAGCCCCAGCATTTT. Its protein is CAWTLSPNQPQHF.

The chain combines TRBV27 with TRBJ1-2, with D maybe TRBD1 (5 bases). This CDR3 region has 15 residues. Trimming left V 8 bases short and J 2 bases short, with 18 bases between. The germline gives CDR1 MNHEY, CDR2 SMNVEV (reference sequence). The CDR3 spells CASLPQAQMNYGYTF. CDR3 sequence (DNA): TGTGCCAGCCTACCACAGGCGCAGATGAACTATGGCTACACCTTC.

This chain uses TRBV3-1 (or the pseudogene TRBV3-2) with TRBJ2-7, with unresolved D. Germline CDR1 is LGHDT and CDR2 is YNNKEL (reference sequence). CDR3 length: 12 amino acids. The V end lost 4 bases, the J end lost 0 bases, and 4 bases lay between the germline ends. In nucleotides, the CDR3 is TGTGCCAGCAGCCTCTCCTCCTACGAGCAGTACTTC. Translating gives CASSLSSYEQYF.

The J gene is TRBJ2-3, the V gene TRBV5-5; weak D call: TRBD2 (7 bases). The CDR3 covers 15 residues. Trimming took off 1 base at V and 4 bases at J, with 13 bases between the two ends. CDR1 is SGHKS, CDR2 YYEKEE, per germline (reference sequence). CDR3 in DNA: TGTGCCAGCAGCTTGTCGGGGGGCACGGCAGATACGCAGTATTTT. Translated: CASSLSGGTADTQYF.

The J gene is TRBJ2-1, the V gene TRBV11-2; 8 bases are a match to TRBD2. This CDR3 spans 15 amino acids. V was clipped by 3 bases and J by 7 bases; unmatched bases: 8. In germline, CDR1 is SGHAT, CDR2 FQNNGV. The CDR3 region has the DNA TGTGCCAGCAGCTTGGCGGGGGGATCGGGGAATGAGCAGTTCTTC. Residues: CASSLAGGSGNEQFF.

The chain links TRBV14 to TRBJ2-2; 7 bases line up with TRBD2. The length of the CDR3 is 15 residues. The germline V gene has CDR1 SGHDN and CDR2 FVKESK. V was pared by 1 base and J by 6 bases, with 5 bases of the junction left unmatched. CDR3 bases: TGTGCCAGCAGCCAAGTAGTAGCGGGTGCCGGGGAGCTGTTTTTT. The encoded protein is CASSQVVAGAGELFF.

The rearrangement uses TRBV30 and TRBJ1-4; perhaps TRBD1 as D (5 bases). Trimming removed 0 bases from V and 8 bases from J, with 16 bases in between. The CDR3 consists of 15 residues. CDR1 is GTSNPN, CDR2 SVGIG, per germline (reference sequence). As DNA, the CDR3 is TGTGCCTGGAGTGTACTTCAAGGGGCAGGCGAAAAACTGTTTTTT. Amino acid sequence: CAWSVLQGAGEKLFF.

This chain links TRBV5-4 with TRBJ1-2; the D is unclear. CDR1 is SGHNT, CDR2 YYREEE, per germline (reference sequence). The length of the CDR3 is 14 residues. V was clipped by 4 bases and J by 4 bases, with 14 bases between them. This CDR3 is CASSRGGSGYGYTF. CDR3 bases: TGTGCCAGCAGCCGAGGAGGTTCCGGCTATGGCTACACCTTC.

CDR3 sequence reads: CASSPRGGAINEQFF. The CDR3 DNA sequence: TGCGCCAGCAGCCCCCGGGGGGGGGCCATCAATGAGCAGTTCTTC. The V and J genes are TRBV5-1 and TRBJ2-1; TRBD2 matches at 8 bases. Losses at the gene ends were 4 bases for V and 6 bases for J; bases not matched to a gene: 9. CDR3 size: 15 residues. Germline V gene sequence: CDR1 SGHRS, CDR2 YFSETQ.

The V gene is TRBV7-3, the J gene TRBJ2-5; 7 bases align to TRBD2. V was clipped by 6 bases and J by 5 bases; unmatched bases: 6. The germline gives CDR1 SGHTA, CDR2 FQGTGA. The CDR3 loop spans 13 amino acids. CDR3 loop: CASRFSGSETQYF. The CDR3 DNA reads TGTGCCAGCAGATTTAGCGGGTCGGAGACCCAGTACTTC. Supplemented by reference TRBV7-3 and TRBJ2-5, the full variable domain reads GAGVSQTPSNKVTEKGKYVELRCDPISGHTALYWYRQSLGQGPEFLIYFQGTGAADDSGLPNDRFFAVRPEGSVSTLKIQRTERGDSAVYLCASRFSGSETQYFGPGTRLLVL.

The chain employs TRBV2 and TRBJ2-3, with D uncertain. Trimming took off 4 bases at V and 3 bases at J, with 2 bases between the two ends. There are 11 residues in the CDR3. Germline V gives CDR1 SNHLY, CDR2 FYNNEI. The CDR3 loop is CASSVTDTQYF. The CDR3 bases are TGTGCCAGCAGTGTAACAGATACGCAGTATTTT.

The chain employs TRBV13 and TRBJ1-1, with D hard to call. There are 15 residues in the CDR3. Trimming took 3 bases from V and 4 from J, leaving 15 bases between them. The V gene's germline CDR1 is PRHDT and CDR2 FYEKMQ (reference sequence). In DNA form, the CDR3 reads TGTGCCAGCAGCTTCCCCAATACTCGGGGCACTGAAGCTTTCTTT. Translating gives CASSFPNTRGTEAFF.

The J gene is TRBJ2-3, the V gene TRBV5-6; 8 bases fit TRBD1. The CDR3 spans 16 residues. The trim removed 1 base at V and 6 bases at J, leaving 10 bases unmatched. The germline gives CDR1 SGHDT, CDR2 YYEEEE. The CDR3 bases are TGTGCCAGCAGCTTGTCTAGGACAGGGCTGCGGGATACGCAGTATTTT. Its translation is CASSLSRTGLRDTQYF.

Only one count was recorded for this clone. The genes are TRBV10-3 and TRBJ1-1; 11 bases match TRBD1. Trimming at V came to 4 bases and at J to 1 base, leaving 8 bases not matched to a gene. CDR3 length: 17 residues. CDR1 ENHRY and CDR2 SYGVKD come from the germline V gene. This chain's CDR3 is CAISGGTGGATNTEAFF. The CDR3 nucleotides read TGTGCCATCAGTGGGGGGACAGGGGGTGCCACGAACACTGAAGCTTTCTTT.

This chain uses TRBV10-2 with TRBJ1-5; TRBD1 matches 9 bases. V trimming: 5 bases; J trimming: 0 bases; junction bases outside the gene matches: 8. The CDR3 consists of 17 residues. CDR1 and CDR2 from the germline V gene are WSHSY and SAAADI. The CDR3 loop is CASSKTGQGYSNQPQHF. The CDR3 DNA reads TGCGCCAGCAGTAAAACCGGACAGGGGTATAGCAATCAGCCCCAGCATTTT.

V usage is TRBV27 and J usage is TRBJ2-7, with 13 nucleotides matching TRBD2. Unmatched junction bases numbered 3, after V lost 5 bases and J lost 2 bases. CDR1 is MNHEY and CDR2 is SMNVEV in the germline V gene (reference sequence). The CDR3 has 15 residues. The CDR3 bases are TGTGCCAGCAGTCGAGGGACTAGCGGGACCTACGAGCAGTACTTC. Translating it yields CASSRGTSGTYEQYF.

The sample holds a few counts of this clone. The chain employs TRBV6-5 and TRBJ1-6; D call uncertain. Deletions cut 0 bases from V and 12 bases from J, with 18 bases between. The CDR3 sequence is 16 residues long. Germline V gives CDR1 MNHEY, CDR2 SVGAGI. The CDR3 region has the DNA TGTGCCAGCAGTTACTCGACCCCGCGGCCTTCGGGACCCCTCCACTTT. It translates to CASSYSTPRPSGPLHF.

The J gene is TRBJ2-1, the V gene TRBV13; 8 nucleotides match TRBD2. Germline assignment: CDR1 PRHDT and CDR2 FYEKMQ (reference sequence). Germline trimming cut 1 base from V and 7 bases from J; bases unmatched to any gene: 12. The CDR3 contains 17 residues. The CDR3 loop reads CASSLVGAGGVENEQFF. The CDR3 DNA follows: TGTGCCAGCAGCTTAGTAGGGGCGGGGGGTGTGGAAAATGAGCAGTTCTTC.

This clone came up once. The CDR3 nucleotides read TGCGCCAGCACAAGCGGGGGGATAAACAATGAGCAGTTCTTC. Amino acid sequence: CASTSGGINNEQFF. The chain is built from TRBV5-1 and TRBJ2-1, with 9 bases lining up with TRBD2. Germline V gene sequence: CDR1 SGHRS, CDR2 YFSETQ. J lost 5 bases, V lost 6 bases, and 6 bases had no gene match. The CDR3 has 14 residues.

The chain joins TRBV9 to TRBJ2-5, with 8 positions matching TRBD2. This CDR3 is built from 16 residues. Germline-derived CDR1 and CDR2 are SGDLS and YYNGEE. V was clipped by 0 bases and J by 1 base; unmatched bases: 5. The CDR3 sequence is CASSVGSAGAQETQYF. In DNA, the CDR3 is TGTGCCAGCAGCGTAGGCTCAGCGGGGGCCCAAGAGACCCAGTACTTC.

The genes are TRBV15 and TRBJ1-1; D remains ambiguous. The CDR3 contains 14 residues. Looked up from germline, CDR1 is LNHNV and CDR2 is YYDKDF (reference sequence). V was clipped by 0 bases and J by 3 bases, with 8 bases between them. CDR3 in amino acids: CATSREPVDTEAFF. In nucleotides, the CDR3 is TGTGCCACCAGCAGAGAGCCAGTGGACACTGAAGCTTTCTTT.

The V gene is TRBV3-1 (or the pseudogene TRBV3-2), the J gene TRBJ2-6; TRBD1 agrees at 11 bases. Germline V gives CDR1 LGHDT, CDR2 YNNKEL (reference sequence). CDR3 length equals 22 residues. J lost 0 bases, V lost 1 base, and 14 bases had no gene match. In DNA form, the CDR3 reads TGTGCCAGCAGCCAAGTCGGGACAGGGGGTTCCTTCCTAAGCTCTGGGGCCAACGTCCTGACTTTC. Translated: CASSQVGTGGSFLSSGANVLTF.

The chain employs TRBV19 and TRBJ1-5; 11 nucleotides line up with TRBD1. Germline V gene sequence: CDR1 LNHDA, CDR2 SQIVND (reference sequence). The ends lost 6 bases at V and 4 bases at J; junction bases unmatched: 5. The CDR3 is 15 amino acids. The chain's CDR3 is CASRAGQGVNQPQHF. In nucleotides, the CDR3 is TGTGCCAGTAGGGCGGGACAGGGGGTAAATCAGCCCCAGCATTTT.

The chain combines TRBV7-2 with TRBJ1-6; 9 bases fit TRBD1. With 3 bases clipped from V and 14 bases from J, the junction kept 11 bases outside the gene matches. CDR1 is SGHTA and CDR2 is FQGNSA in the germline V gene. The CDR3 spans 15 residues. The DNA for the CDR3 is TGTGCCAGCAGCTTCTACAGGGGGCGGGGGTTAACCCTCCACTTT. Translation: CASSFYRGRGLTLHF.

CDR3 bases: TGCGCCAGCAGCTTGAGAGAAACCAATTCACAAGAGACCCAGTACTTC. This translates into CASSLRETNSQETQYF. V and J are TRBV5-1 and TRBJ2-5; D not resolved. Germline CDR1 is SGHRS and CDR2 is YFSETQ. This CDR3 has 16 residues. Trimming took 1 base from V and 2 from J, leaving 15 bases between them.

This clone counts as medium-sized. For the CDR3, the DNA is TGTGCCAGCAGCAGCGAGGACAGGGGGGGATACGAGCAGTACTTC. Its translation: CASSSEDRGGYEQYF. This rearrangement joins TRBV9 to TRBJ2-7; 10 bases align to TRBD1. V lost 4 bases, J lost 4 bases, and 8 bases stayed unmatched. The CDR3 sequence is 15 residues long. The germline gives CDR1 SGDLS, CDR2 YYNGEE. Filled out from reference TRBV9 and TRBJ2-7, the complete variable domain reads DSGVTQTPKHLITATGQRVTLRCSPRSGDLSVYWYQQSLDQGLQFLIQYYNGEERAKGNILERFSAQQFPDLHSELNLSSLELGDSALYFCASSSEDRGGYEQYFGPGTRLTVT.

This clone has only one observation. This sequence joins TRBV30 and TRBJ2-7; D might be TRBD2 (5 bases). Germline CDR1 and CDR2: GTSNPN and SVGIG (reference sequence). CDR3 size: 12 residues. Trimming removed 1 base at V and 3 bases at J, with 7 bases between. The CDR3 DNA reads TGTGCCTGGAGTGACGGAGGCTACGAGCAGTACTTC. It is translated as CAWSDGGYEQYF. Filled out from reference TRBV30 and TRBJ2-7, the complete variable domain reads SQTIHQWPATLVQPVGSPLSLECTVEGTSNPNLYWYRQAAGRGLQLLFYSVGIGQISSEVPQNLSASRPQDRQFILSSKKLLLSDSGFYLCAWSDGGYEQYFGPGTRLTVT.